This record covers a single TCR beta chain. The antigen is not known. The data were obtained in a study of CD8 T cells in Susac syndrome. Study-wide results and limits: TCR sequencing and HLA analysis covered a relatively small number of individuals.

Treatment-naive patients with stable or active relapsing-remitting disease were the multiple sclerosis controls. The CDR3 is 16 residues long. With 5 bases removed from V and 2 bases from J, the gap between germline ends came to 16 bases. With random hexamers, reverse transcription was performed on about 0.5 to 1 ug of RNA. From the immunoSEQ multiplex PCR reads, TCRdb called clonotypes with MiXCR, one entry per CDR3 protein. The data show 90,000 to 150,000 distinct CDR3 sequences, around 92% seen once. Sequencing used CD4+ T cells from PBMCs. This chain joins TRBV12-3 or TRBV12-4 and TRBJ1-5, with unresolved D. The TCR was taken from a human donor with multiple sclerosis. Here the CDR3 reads CASSPDSGVGNQPQHF. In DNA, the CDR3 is TGTGCCAGCAGTCCCGATAGCGGAGTTGGCAATCAGCCCCAGCATTTT.